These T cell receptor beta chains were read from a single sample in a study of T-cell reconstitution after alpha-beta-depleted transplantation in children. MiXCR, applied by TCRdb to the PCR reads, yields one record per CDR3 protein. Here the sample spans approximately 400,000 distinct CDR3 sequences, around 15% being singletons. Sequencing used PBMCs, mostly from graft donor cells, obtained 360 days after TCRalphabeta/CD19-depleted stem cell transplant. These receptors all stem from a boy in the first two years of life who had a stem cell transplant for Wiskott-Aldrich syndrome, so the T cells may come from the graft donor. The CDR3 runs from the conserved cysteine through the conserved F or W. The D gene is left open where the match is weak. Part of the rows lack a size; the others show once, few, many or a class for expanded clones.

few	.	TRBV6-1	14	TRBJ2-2	TGTGCCAGCACCCAAGCAGGGTCTACCGGGGAGCTGTTTTTT	CASTQAGSTGELFF
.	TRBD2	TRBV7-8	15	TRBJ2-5	TGTGCCAGCAGCCCGCTGGCGGGGGGGCGAGAGACCCAGTACTTC	CASSPLAGGRETQYF
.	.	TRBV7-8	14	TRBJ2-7	TGTGCCAGCAGCTTAGTTCTTAGCATAGACCAGCAGTACTTC	CASSLVLSIDQQYF
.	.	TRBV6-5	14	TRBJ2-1	TGTGCCAGCAGTTTTGATCCCTACTACAATGAGCAGTTCTTC	CASSFDPYYNEQFF
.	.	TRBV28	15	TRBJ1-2	TGTGCCAGCCGTGGCATCGGATTAAGTCTTTATGGCTACACCTTC	CASRGIGLSLYGYTF
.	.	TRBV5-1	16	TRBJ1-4	TGCGCCAGCAGCTTGATAGGTCGGCGTCAGGATGAAAAACTGTTTTTT	CASSLIGRRQDEKLFF
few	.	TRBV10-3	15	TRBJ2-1	TGTGCCATCAGTGCAAAACAGGGCTCCTACAATGAGCAGTTCTTC	CAISAKQGSYNEQFF
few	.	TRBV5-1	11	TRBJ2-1	TGCGCCAGCAGCTTGGTACTAGCGCAGTTCTTC	CASSLVLAQFF
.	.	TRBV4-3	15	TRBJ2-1	TGCGCCAGCAGCCAAGACGCCACTAGGACCAATGAGCAGTTCTTC	CASSQDATRTNEQFF
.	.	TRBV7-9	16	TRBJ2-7	TGTGCCAGCAGCTTCCCTCGGGACCGTCAAGGCCACGAGCAGTACTTC	CASSFPRDRQGHEQYF
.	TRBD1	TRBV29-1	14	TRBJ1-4	TGCAGCGTTGAAGATAAGGGGGCTTATGAAAAACTGTTTTTT	CSVEDKGAYEKLFF
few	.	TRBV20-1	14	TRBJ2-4	TGCAGTGTTATCCCGGATGTAGCCAAAAACATTCAGTACTTC	CSVIPDVAKNIQYF
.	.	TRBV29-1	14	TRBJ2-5	TGCATCGTTGGAAACCCAGGGGCGACGGAGACCCAGTACTTC	CIVGNPGATETQYF
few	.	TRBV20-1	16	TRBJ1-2	TGCAGTGCGAAGACAGGAGCCTTTAGGGGATACTATGGCTACACCTTC	CSAKTGAFRGYYGYTF
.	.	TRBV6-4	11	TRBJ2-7	TGTGCCACCACCGCCTGTTACGAGCAGTACTTC	CATTACYEQYF
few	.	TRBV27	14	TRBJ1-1	TGTGCCAGCAGTTTGAACAGGCAACTCACTGAAGCTTTCTTT	CASSLNRQLTEAFF
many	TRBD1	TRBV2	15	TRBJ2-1	TGTGCCAGCAGTGAAGATAGTCGGACAGGTCATGAGCAGTTCTTC	CASSEDSRTGHEQFF
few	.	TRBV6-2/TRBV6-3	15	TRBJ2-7	TGTGCCAGCAGTTACTCCCCAAGCTACCCCTACGAGCAGTACTTC	CASSYSPSYPYEQYF
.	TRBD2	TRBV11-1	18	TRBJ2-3	TGTGCCAGCAGCCCCGCGAAACTAGCGGGGCTTAGCACAGATACGCAGTATTTT	CASSPAKLAGLSTDTQYF
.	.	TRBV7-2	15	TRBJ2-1	TGTGCCAGCGGCTTAGTTAAGAGCTCCTACAATGAGCAGTTCTTC	CASGLVKSSYNEQFF
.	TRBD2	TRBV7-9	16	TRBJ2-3	TGTGCCAGCAGCTCGCTTAACGGGGGGAGCACAGATACACAGTATTTT	CASSSLNGGSTDTQYF
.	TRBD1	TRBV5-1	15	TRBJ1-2	TGCGCCAGCAGCTTATTCCCGACAGGGATAAATGGCTACACCTTC	CASSLFPTGINGYTF
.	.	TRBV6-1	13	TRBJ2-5	TGTGCCAGCAGTGAAATTAGGGGAGAGACCCAGTACTTC	CASSEIRGETQYF
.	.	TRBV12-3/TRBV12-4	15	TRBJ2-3	TGTGCCAGCAGTTTTTGGGGCTGGGGAGCAGATACGCAGTATTTT	CASSFWGWGADTQYF
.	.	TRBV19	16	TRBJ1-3	TGTGCCAGTAACCCAAGCCGGACAGCCTTACGAAACACCATATATTTT	CASNPSRTALRNTIYF
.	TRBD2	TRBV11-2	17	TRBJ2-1	TGTGCCAGCAGCCGCACCGGGGCGGGAGGGCCATGGAATGAGCAGTTCTTC	CASSRTGAGGPWNEQFF
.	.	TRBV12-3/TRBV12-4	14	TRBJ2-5	TGTGCCAGCAGCCACGACAGTTTCCAAGAGACCCAGTACTTC	CASSHDSFQETQYF
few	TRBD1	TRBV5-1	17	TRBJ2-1	TGCGCCAGCAGCCTACGGACAGGGGAAGATCTATACAATGAGCAGTTCTTC	CASSLRTGEDLYNEQFF
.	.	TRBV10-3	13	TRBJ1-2	TGTGCCATCAGTGTCGGGGGGGAGATTGGCTACACCTTC	CAISVGGEIGYTF
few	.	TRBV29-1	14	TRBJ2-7	TGCAGCGTTGAAGATAGAGGGCTCTCCTACGAGCAGTACTTC	CSVEDRGLSYEQYF
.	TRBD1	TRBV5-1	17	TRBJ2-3	TGCGCCAGCAGCTTGAGCACCGGGACAGGGCTCATCGATACGCAGTATTTT	CASSLSTGTGLIDTQYF
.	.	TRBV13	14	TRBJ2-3	TGTGCCAGCAGCCCCGATGAAGACACAGATACGCAGTATTTT	CASSPDEDTDTQYF
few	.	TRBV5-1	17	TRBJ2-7	TGCGCCAGCAGCTTGGGACTGGGTAATAAACAGGGCTACGAGCAGTACTTC	CASSLGLGNKQGYEQYF
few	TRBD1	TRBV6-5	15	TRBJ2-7	TGTGCCAGCAGTTACTCGCCGACAGGGCTGGACGAGCAGTACTTC	CASSYSPTGLDEQYF
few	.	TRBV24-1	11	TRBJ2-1	TGTGCCACCGGCTCCTACAATGAGCAGTTCTTC	CATGSYNEQFF
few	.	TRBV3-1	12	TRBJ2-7	TGTGCCAGCAGCCGCCTACGGTACGAGCAGTACTTC	CASSRLRYEQYF
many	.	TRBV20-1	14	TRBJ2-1	TGCAGTGCTAAAGGGCGGCTTAGAGGGAATGAGCAGTTCTTC	CSAKGRLRGNEQFF
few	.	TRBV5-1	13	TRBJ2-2	TGCGCCAGCAGCAGACAGTTGACCGGGGAGCTGTTTTTT	CASSRQLTGELFF
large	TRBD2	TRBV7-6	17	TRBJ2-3	TGTGCCAGCAGCATTTCGGGACTAGCGGGATTTACAGATACGCAGTATTTT	CASSISGLAGFTDTQYF
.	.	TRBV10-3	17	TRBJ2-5	TGTGCCATCAGCGAACACCCCAGGGGTTTGCGTCAAGAGACCCAGTACTTC	CAISEHPRGLRQETQYF
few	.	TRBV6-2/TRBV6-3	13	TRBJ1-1	TGTGCCAGCAGTTACTCGAAGGGGGCTGAAGCTTTCTTT	CASSYSKGAEAFF
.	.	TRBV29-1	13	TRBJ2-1	TGCAGCGTTCCAGGCCACTATTACAATGAGCAGTTCTTC	CSVPGHYYNEQFF
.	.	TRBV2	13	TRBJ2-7	TGTGCCAGCAGAGCGGGACAGTCCTACGAGCAGTACTTC	CASRAGQSYEQYF
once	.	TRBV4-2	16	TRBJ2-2	TGTGCCAGCAGCCAAGAAGCTAGATTATATGTCGGGGAGCTGTTTTTT	CASSQEARLYVGELFF
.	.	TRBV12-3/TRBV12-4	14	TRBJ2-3	TGTGCCAGCACCCACTGGGCGGGCACAGATACGCAGTATTTT	CASTHWAGTDTQYF
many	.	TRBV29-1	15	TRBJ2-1	TGCAGCGTTGCAACCCCGGGACTTGACTACAATGAGCAGTTCTTC	CSVATPGLDYNEQFF
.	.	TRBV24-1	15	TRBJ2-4	TGTGCCACCCATAACGCCGGGACCCAAAGAAACATTCAGTACTTC	CATHNAGTQRNIQYF
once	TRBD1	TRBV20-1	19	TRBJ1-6	TGCAGTGCTAGAGATAGGGAACAGGGGCCCTTTTCGAATAATTCACCCCTCCACTTT	CSARDREQGPFSNNSPLHF
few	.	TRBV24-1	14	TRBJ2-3	TGTGCCACCAGGGACATCTCTAGCACAGATACGCAGTATTTT	CATRDISSTDTQYF
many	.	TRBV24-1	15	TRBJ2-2	TGTGCCACCAGTGATAAGGGTCCTAACACCGGGGAGCTGTTTTTT	CATSDKGPNTGELFF
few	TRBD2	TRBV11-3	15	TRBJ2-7	TGTGCCAGCAGCTTACTCGGGGGGGGCTCCTACGAGCAGTACTTC	CASSLLGGGSYEQYF
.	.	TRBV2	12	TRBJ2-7	TGTGCCAGCAGAACAGTTCCCTACGAGCAGTACTTC	CASRTVPYEQYF
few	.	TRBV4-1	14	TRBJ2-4	TGCGCCAGCAGCCAACAAACAGGGTTGAACATTCAGTACTTC	CASSQQTGLNIQYF